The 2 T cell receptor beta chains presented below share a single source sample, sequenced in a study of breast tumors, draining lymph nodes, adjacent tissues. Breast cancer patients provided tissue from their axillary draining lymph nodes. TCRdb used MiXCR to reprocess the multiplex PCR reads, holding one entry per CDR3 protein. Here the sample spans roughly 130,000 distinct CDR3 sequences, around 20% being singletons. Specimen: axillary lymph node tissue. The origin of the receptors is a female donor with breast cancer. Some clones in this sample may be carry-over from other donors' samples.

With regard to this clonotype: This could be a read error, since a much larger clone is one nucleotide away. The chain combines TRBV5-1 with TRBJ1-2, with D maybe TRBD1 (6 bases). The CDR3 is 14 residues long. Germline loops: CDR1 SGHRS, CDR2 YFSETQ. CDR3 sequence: CASSLAAGDYGYAF. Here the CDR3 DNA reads TGCGCCAGCAGCTTGGCCGCAGGGGACTATGGCTACGCCTTC.

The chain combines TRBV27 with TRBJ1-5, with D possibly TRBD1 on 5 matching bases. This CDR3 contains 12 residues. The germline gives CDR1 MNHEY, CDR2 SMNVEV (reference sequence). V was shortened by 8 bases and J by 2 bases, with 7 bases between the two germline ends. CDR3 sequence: CASRGGNQPQHF. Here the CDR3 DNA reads TGTGCCAGCCGGGGGGGCAATCAGCCCCAGCATTTT.